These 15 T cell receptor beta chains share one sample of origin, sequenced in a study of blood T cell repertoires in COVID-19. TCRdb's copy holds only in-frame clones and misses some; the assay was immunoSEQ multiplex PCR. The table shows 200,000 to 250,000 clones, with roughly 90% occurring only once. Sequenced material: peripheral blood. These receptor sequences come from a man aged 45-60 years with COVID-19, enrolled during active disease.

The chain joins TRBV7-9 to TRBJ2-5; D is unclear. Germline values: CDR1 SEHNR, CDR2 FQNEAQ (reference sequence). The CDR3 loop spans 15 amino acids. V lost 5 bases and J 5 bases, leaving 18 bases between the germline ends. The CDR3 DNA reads TGTGCCAGCAGCACCCTCCAAACTCGCGGTGAGACCCAGTACTTC. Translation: CASSTLQTRGETQYF.

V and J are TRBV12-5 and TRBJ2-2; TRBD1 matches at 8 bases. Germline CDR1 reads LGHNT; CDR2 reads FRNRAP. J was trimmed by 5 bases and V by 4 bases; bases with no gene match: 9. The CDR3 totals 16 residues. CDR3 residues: CASGSYGTGRTGELFF. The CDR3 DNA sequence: TGTGCTAGTGGTTCCTATGGGACAGGAAGGACCGGGGAGCTGTTTTTT.

DNA of the CDR3: TGCGCCAGCAGCCCTATGGGCCAGGGAAGACTAGCGGGAGATCCGGATACGCAGTATTTT. Amino acids: CASSPMGQGRLAGDPDTQYF. This chain connects TRBV5-1 to TRBJ2-3; 12 nucleotides align to TRBD2. Germline trimming cut 4 bases from V and 6 bases from J; bases unmatched to any gene: 21. The CDR3 spans 20 residues. Per germline, CDR1 SGHRS and CDR2 YFSETQ.

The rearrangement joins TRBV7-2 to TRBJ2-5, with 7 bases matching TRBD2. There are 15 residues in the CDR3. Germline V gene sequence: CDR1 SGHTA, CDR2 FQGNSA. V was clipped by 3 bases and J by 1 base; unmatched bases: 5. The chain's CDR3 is CASSFWGRGQETQYF. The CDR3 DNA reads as TGTGCCAGCAGCTTTTGGGGGAGGGGCCAAGAGACCCAGTACTTC.

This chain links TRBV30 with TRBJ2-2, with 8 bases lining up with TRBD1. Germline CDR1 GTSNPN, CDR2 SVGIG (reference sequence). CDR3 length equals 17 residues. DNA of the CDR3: TGTGCTCTCGTTCTGGAGGTCGGCAGGGGGCTCCCCGGGGAGCTGTTTTTT. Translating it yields CALVLEVGRGLPGELFF.

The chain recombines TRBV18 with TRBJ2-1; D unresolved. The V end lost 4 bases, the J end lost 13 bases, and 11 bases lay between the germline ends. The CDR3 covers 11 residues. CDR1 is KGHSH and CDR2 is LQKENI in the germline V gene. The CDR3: CASSLGSEQFF. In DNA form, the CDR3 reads TGTGCCAGCTCACTCGGGTCGGAACAGTTCTTC.

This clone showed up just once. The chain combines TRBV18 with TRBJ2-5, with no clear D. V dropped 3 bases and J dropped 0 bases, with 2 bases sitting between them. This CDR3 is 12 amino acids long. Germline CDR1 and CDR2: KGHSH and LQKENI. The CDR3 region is CASSPDQETQYF. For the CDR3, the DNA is TGTGCCAGCTCACCCGACCAAGAGACCCAGTACTTC.

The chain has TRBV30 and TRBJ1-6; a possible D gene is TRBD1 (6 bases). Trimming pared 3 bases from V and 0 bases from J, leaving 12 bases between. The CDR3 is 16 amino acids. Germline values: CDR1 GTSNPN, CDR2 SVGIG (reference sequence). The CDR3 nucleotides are TGTGCCTGGAGCGGCACAGGGAGCTCCTATAATTCACCCCTCCACTTT. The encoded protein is CAWSGTGSSYNSPLHF.

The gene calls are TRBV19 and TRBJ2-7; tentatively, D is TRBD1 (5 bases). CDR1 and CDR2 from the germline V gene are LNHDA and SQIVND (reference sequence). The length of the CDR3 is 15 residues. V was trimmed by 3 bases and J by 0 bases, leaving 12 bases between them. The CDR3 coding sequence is TGTGCCAGTAGTATGACAGCGACGAACTCCTACGAGCAGTACTTC. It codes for CASSMTATNSYEQYF.

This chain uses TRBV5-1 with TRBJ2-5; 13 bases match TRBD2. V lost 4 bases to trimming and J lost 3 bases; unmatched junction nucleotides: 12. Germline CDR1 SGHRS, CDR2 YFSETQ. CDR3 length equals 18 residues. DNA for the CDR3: TGCGCCAGCAGCCCCGGGACTAGCGGGGAGATTACTAAAGAGACCCAGTACTTC. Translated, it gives CASSPGTSGEITKETQYF.

The CDR3, as DNA: TGCGCCAGCAGCCAAGGGAGACAGGGGGCGAGTGAAAAACTGTTTTTT. Translation gives CASSQGRQGASEKLFF. The J gene is TRBJ1-4, the V gene TRBV4-3, with 10 bases matching TRBD1. J was trimmed by 7 bases and V by 1 base; bases with no gene match: 6. The CDR3 has 16 residues. From germline, CDR1 is LGHNA and CDR2 YSLEER.

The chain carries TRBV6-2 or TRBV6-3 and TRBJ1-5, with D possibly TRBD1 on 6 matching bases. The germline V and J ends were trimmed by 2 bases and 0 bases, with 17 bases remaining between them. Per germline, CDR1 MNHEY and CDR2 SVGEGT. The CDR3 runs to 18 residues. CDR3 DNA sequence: TGTGCCAGCAGTTACACCCCTGGACAGACTTATAGCAATCAGCCCCAGCATTTT. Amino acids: CASSYTPGQTYSNQPQHF.

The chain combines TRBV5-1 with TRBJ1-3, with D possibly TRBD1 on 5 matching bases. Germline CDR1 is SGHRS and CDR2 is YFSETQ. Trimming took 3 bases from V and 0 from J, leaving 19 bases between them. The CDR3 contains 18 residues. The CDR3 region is CASSSDSQAMASGNTIYF. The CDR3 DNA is TGCGCCAGCAGCTCCGACTCACAGGCAATGGCCTCTGGAAACACCATATATTTT.

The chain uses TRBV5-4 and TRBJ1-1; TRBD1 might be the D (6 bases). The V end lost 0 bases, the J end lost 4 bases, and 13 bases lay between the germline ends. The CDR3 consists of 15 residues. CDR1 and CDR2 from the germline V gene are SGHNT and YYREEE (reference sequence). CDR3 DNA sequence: TGTGCCAGCAGCTTGGCAATTACAGGGAGCACTGAAGCTTTCTTT. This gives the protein CASSLAITGSTEAFF.

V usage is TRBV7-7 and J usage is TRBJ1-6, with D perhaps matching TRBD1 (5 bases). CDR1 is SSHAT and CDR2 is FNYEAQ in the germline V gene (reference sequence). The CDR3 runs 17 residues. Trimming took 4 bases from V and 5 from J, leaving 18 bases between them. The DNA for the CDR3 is TGTGCCAGCAGCTCCGATACCCAGGGTCCGAATAATTCACCCCTCCACTTT. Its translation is CASSSDTQGPNNSPLHF.